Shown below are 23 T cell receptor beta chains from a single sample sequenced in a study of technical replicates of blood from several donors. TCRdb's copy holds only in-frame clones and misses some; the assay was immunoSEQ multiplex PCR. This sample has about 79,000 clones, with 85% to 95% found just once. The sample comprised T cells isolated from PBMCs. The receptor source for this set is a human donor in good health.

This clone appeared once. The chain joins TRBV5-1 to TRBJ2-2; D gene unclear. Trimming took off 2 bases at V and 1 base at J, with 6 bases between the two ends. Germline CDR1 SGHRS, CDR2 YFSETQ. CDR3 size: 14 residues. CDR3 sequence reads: CASSFYLNTGELFF. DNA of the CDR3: TGCGCCAGCAGCTTTTATTTGAACACCGGGGAGCTGTTTTTT.

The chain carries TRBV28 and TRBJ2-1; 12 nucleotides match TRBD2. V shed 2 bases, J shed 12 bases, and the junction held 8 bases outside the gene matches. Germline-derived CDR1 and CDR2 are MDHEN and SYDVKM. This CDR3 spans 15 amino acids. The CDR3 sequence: CASSLVSSGRDRQFF. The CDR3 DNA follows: TGTGCCAGCAGTTTAGTTTCTAGCGGGAGGGACCGGCAGTTCTTC.

For the CDR3, the DNA is TGTGCCAGCAAAGGAATAGACAGGCCCTCCTTGGTCTATGGCTACACCTTC. It encodes CASKGIDRPSLVYGYTF. The V call is TRBV7-9, the J call TRBJ1-2, with a possible D match to TRBD1 (6 bases). This CDR3 contains 17 residues. CDR1 and CDR2 from the germline V gene are SEHNR and FQNEAQ (reference sequence). V lost 7 bases to trimming and J lost 4 bases, with 25 bases between them. The variable domain in full, with the rest retrieved from reference TRBV7-9 and TRBJ1-2, is DTGVSQNPRHKITKRGQNVTFRCDPISEHNRLYWYRQTLGQGPEFLTYFQNEAQLEKSRLLSDRFSAERPKGSFSTLEIQRTEQGDSAMYLCASKGIDRPSLVYGYTFGSGTRLTVV.

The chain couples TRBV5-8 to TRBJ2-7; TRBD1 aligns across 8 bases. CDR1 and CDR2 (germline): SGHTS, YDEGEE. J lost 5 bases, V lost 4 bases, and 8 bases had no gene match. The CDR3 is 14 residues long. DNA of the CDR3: TGTGCCAGCAGCATAGGACAGGGATTAGACGAGCAGTACTTC. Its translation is CASSIGQGLDEQYF.

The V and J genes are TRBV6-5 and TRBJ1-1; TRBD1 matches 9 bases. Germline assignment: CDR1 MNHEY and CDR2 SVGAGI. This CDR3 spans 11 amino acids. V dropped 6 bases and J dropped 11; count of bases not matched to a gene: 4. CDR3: CASRGTGSAFF. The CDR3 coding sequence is TGTGCCAGCAGAGGGACAGGGTCGGCTTTCTTT.

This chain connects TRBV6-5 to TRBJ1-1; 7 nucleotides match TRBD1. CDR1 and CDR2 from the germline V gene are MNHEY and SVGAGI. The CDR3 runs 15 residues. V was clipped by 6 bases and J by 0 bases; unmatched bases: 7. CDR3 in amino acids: CASSTGQIMNTEAFF. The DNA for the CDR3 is TGTGCCAGCAGCACGGGACAGATCATGAACACTGAAGCTTTCTTT.

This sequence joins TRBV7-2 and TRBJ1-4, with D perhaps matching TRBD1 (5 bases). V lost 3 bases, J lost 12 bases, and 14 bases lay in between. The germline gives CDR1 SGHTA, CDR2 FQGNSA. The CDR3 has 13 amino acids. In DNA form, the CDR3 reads TGTGCCAGCAGCTTTTGGGGGGATACAGAACTGTTTTTT. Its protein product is CASSFWGDTELFF.

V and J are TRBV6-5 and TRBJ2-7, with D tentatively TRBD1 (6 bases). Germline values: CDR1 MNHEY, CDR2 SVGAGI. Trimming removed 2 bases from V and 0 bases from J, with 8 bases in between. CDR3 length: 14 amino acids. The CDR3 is CASSYVDSSYEQYF. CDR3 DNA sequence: TGTGCCAGCAGTTACGTGGACAGCTCCTACGAGCAGTACTTC.

CDR3 DNA: TGTGCCACCAGCAGAGATCGACTAGCGGGAGACAATGAGCAGTTCTTC. Encoded protein: CATSRDRLAGDNEQFF. The rearrangement joins TRBV15 to TRBJ2-1; 12 bases align to TRBD2. The CDR3 sequence is 16 residues long. Germline lookup yields CDR1 LNHNV and CDR2 YYDKDF (reference sequence). V was pared by 0 bases and J by 5 bases, with 2 bases of the junction left unmatched. Complete variable domain (other parts from reference TRBV15 and TRBJ2-1): DAMVIQNPRYQVTQFGKPVTLSCSQTLNHNVMYWYQQKSSQAPKLLFHYYDKDFNNEADTPDNFQSRRPNTSFCFLDIRSPGLGDTAMYLCATSRDRLAGDNEQFFGPGTRLTVL.

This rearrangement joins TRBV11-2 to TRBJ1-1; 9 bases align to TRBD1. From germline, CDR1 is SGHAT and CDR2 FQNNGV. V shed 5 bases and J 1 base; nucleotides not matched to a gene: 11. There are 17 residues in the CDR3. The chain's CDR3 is CASSRTTGGGWNTEAFF. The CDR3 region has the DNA TGTGCCAGCAGCCGAACCACAGGGGGCGGCTGGAACACTGAAGCTTTCTTT.

The CDR3 region is CSVGGDRGLSGYTF. CDR3 coding DNA: TGCAGCGTTGGAGGGGACAGGGGGCTAAGCGGCTACACCTTC. The chain is built from TRBV29-1 and TRBJ1-2; TRBD1 aligns across 12 bases. This CDR3 is 14 amino acids long. CDR1 is SQVTM and CDR2 is ANQGSEA in the germline V gene. Trimming removed 4 bases from V and 8 bases from J; junction bases left unmatched: 8.

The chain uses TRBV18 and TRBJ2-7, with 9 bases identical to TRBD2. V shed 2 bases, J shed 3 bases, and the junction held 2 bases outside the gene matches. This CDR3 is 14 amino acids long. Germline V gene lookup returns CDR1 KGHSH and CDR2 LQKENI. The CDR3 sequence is CASSPSGGHYEQYF. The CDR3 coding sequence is TGTGCCAGCTCACCAAGCGGGGGGCACTACGAGCAGTACTTC.

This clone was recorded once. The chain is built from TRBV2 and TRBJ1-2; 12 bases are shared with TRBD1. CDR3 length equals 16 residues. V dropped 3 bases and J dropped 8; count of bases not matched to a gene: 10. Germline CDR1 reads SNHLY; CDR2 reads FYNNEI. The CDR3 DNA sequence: TGTGCCAGCAGTGAGACCGGGACAGGGGGCCAGGGAGGCTACACCTTC. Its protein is CASSETGTGGQGGYTF. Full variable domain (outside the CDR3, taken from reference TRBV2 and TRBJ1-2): EPEVTQTPSHQVTQMGQEVILRCVPISNHLYFYWYRQILGQKVEFLVSFYNNEISEKSEIFDDQFSVERPDGSNFTLKIRSTKLEDSAMYFCASSETGTGGQGGYTFGSGTRLTVV.

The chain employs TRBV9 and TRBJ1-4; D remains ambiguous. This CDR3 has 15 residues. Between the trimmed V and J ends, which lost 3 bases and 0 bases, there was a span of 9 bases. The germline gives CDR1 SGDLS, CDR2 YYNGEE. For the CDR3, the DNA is TGTGCCAGCAGCGCCGGGATTGCAACTAATGAAAAACTGTTTTTT. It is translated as CASSAGIATNEKLFF.

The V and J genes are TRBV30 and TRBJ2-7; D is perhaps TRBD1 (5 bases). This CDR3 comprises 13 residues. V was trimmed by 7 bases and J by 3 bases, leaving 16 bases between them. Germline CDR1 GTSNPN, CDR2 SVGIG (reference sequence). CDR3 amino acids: CAFRTRTNYEQYF. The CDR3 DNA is TGTGCCTTTAGGACACGCACGAACTACGAGCAGTACTTC. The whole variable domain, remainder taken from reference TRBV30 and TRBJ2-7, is SQTIHQWPATLVQPVGSPLSLECTVEGTSNPNLYWYRQAAGRGLQLLFYSVGIGQISSEVPQNLSASRPQDRQFILSSKKLLLSDSGFYLCAFRTRTNYEQYFGPGTRLTVT.

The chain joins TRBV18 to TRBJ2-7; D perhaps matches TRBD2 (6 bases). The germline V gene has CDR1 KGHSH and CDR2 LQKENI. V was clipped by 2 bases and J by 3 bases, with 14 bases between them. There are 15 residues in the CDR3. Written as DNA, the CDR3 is TGTGCCAGCTCACCAGCTTCCGGGGGAAACTACGAGCAGTACTTC. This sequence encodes CASSPASGGNYEQYF.

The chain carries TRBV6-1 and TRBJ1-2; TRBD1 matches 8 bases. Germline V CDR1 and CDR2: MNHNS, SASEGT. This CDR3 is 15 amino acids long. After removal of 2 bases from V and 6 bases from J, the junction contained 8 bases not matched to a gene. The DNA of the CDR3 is TGTGCCAGCAGTGAACCACCGGACAGGGCCGATGGCTACACCTTC. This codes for CASSEPPDRADGYTF.

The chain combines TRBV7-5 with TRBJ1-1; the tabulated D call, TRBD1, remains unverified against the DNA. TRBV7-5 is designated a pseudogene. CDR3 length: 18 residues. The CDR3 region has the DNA TGTGTCAGAAGCTTAGCCGCATTAGACAGGCAAAGAAAAACTGAAGCTTTCTTT. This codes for CVRSLAALDRQRKTEAFF.

CDR3 in amino acids: CASSLVAGGDSYNSPLHF. The CDR3 DNA is TGTGCCAGCAGCTTAGTGGCCGGGGGGGACTCCTATAATTCACCCCTCCACTTT. V and J are TRBV7-2 and TRBJ1-6; D is possibly TRBD1 (5 bases). Germline CDR1 SGHTA, CDR2 FQGNSA. Trimming pared 1 base from V and 0 bases from J, leaving 13 bases between. The CDR3 extends over 18 amino acids.

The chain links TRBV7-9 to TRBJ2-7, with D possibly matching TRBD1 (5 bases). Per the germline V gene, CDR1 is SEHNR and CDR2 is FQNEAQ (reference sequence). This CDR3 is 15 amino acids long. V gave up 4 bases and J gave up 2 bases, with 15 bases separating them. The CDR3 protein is CASSSQAEPTYEQYF. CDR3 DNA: TGTGCCAGCAGCTCACAGGCGGAGCCTACCTACGAGCAGTACTTC. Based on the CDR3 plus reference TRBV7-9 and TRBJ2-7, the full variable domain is DTGVSQNPRHKITKRGQNVTFRCDPISEHNRLYWYRQTLGQGPEFLTYFQNEAQLEKSRLLSDRFSAERPKGSFSTLEIQRTEQGDSAMYLCASSSQAEPTYEQYFGPGTRLTVT.

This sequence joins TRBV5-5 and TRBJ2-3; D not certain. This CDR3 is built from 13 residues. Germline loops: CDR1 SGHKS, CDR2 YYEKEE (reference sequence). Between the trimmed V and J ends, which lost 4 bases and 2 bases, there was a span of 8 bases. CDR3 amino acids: CASSGPPTDTQYF. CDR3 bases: TGTGCCAGCAGCGGGCCTCCCACAGATACGCAGTATTTT.

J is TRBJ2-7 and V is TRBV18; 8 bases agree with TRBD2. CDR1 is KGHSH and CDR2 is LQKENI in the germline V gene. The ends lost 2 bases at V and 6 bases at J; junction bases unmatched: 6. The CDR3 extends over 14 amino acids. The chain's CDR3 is CASSPSRGLGEQYF. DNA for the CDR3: TGTGCCAGCTCACCATCGAGGGGACTAGGCGAGCAGTACTTC.

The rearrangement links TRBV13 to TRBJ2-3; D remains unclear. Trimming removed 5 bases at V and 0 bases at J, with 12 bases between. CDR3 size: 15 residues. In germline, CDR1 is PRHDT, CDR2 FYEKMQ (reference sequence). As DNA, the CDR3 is TGTGCCAGCAGCCGCCCAGGTCCGAGCACAGATACGCAGTATTTT. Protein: CASSRPGPSTDTQYF.